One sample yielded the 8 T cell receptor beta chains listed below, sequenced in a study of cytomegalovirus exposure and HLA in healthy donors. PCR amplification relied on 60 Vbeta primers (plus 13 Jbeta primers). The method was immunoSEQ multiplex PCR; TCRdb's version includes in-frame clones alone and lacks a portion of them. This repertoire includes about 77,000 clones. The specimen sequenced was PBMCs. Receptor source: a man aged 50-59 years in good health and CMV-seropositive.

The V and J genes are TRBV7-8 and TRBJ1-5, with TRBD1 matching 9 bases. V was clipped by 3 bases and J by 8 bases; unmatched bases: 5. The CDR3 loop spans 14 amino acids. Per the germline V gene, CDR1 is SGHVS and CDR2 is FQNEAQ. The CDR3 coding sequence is TGTGCCAGCAGCTTCAACAGGGGGCAGGAGCCCCAGCATTTT. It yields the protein CASSFNRGQEPQHF.

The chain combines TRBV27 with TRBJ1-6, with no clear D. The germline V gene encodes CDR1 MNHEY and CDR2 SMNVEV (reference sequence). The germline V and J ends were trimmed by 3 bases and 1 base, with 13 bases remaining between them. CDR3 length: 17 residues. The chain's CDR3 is CASSFLGGGSYNSPLHF. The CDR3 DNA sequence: TGTGCCAGCAGTTTCCTGGGAGGAGGTTCCTATAATTCACCCCTCCACTTT.

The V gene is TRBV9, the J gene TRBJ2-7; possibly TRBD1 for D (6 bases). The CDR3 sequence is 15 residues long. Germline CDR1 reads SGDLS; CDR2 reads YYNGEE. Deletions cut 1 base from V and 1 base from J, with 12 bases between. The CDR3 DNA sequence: TGTGCCAGCAGCGTACTGGGGCAGGGGTCCTACGAGCAGTACGTC. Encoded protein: CASSVLGQGSYEQYV.

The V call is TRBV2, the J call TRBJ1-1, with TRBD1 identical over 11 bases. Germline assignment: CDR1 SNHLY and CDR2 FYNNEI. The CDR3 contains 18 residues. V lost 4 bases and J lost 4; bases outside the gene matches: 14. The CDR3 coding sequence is TGTGCCAGCAGTGTACCGGGACAGGGGGTGAAATGGGGCACTGAAGCTTTCTTT. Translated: CASSVPGQGVKWGTEAFF.

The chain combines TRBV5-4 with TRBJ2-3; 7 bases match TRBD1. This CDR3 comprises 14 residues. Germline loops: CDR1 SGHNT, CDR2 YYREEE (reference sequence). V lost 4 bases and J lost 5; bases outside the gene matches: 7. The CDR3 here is CASSPSYRGDTQYF. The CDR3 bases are TGTGCCAGCAGCCCCTCCTACAGGGGAGATACGCAGTATTTT.

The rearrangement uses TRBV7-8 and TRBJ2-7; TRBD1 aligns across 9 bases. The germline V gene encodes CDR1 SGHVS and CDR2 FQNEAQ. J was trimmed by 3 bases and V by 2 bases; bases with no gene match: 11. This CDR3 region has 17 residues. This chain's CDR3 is CASSLPSGTGKNYEQYF. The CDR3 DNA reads TGTGCCAGCAGCTTACCCTCTGGGACAGGGAAAAACTACGAGCAGTACTTC.

The CDR3, as DNA: TGCGCCAGCACCGGCCCGGAACAGGGAGTTTACGAGCAGTACTTC. Translating gives CASTGPEQGVYEQYF. The V and J genes are TRBV5-1 and TRBJ2-7; maybe TRBD1 (6 bases). Trimming cost V 6 bases and J 4 bases, with 20 bases left between them. The CDR3 spans 15 residues. CDR1 is SGHRS, CDR2 YFSETQ, per germline.

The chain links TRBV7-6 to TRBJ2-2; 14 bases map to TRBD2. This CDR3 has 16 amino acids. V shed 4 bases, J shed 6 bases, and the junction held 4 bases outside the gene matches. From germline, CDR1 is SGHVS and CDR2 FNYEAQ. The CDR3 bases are TGTGCCAGCAGCTCCCTGACTAGCGGGAGGGCCGGGGAGCTGTTTTTT. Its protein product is CASSSLTSGRAGELFF.